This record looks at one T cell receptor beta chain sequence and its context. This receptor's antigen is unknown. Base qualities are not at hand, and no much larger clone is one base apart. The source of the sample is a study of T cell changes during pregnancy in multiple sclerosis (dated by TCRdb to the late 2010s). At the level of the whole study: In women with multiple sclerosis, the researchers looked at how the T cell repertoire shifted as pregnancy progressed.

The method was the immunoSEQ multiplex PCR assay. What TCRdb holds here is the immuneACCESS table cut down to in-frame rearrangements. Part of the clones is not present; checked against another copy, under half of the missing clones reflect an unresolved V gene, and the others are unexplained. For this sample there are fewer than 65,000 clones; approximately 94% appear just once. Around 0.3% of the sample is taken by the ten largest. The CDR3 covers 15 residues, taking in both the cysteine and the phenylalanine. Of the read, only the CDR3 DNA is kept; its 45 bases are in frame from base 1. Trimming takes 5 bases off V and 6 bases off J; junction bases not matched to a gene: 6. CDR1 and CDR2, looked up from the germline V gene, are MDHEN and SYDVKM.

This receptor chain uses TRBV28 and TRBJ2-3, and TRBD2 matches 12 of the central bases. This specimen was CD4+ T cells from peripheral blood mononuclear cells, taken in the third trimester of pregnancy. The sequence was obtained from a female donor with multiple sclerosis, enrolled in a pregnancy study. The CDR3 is CASSMTSGSRDTQYF. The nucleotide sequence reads TGTGCCAGCAGTATGACTAGCGGGAGTAGGGATACGCAGTATTTT. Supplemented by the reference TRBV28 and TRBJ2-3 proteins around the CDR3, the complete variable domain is DVKVTQSSRYLVKRTGEKVFLECVQDMDHENMFWYRQDPGLGLRLIYFSYDVKMKEKGDIPEGYSVSREKKERFSLILESASTNQTSMYLCASSMTSGSRDTQYFGPGTRLTVL.